This T cell receptor (beta chain) was sequenced in a study of CD8 T cells in Susac syndrome. An amount of RNA that ranged from 0.5 to 1 ug was reverse transcribed with random hexamers. A single record per CDR3 protein comes from TCRdb applying MiXCR to the immunoSEQ multiplex PCR reads. The table has about 200,000 distinct CDR3 sequences, 85% to 95% seen once; the top ten hold about 0.095%. From germline, CDR1 is LGHNA and CDR2 YSLEER. V gave up 2 bases and J gave up 8 bases, with 9 bases separating them. This CDR3 has 13 amino acids. The chain employs TRBV4-3 and TRBJ1-4; a possible D gene is TRBD1 (6 bases). Sample: CD4+ T cells from PBMCs. This sequence was found in a human donor in good health. DNA for the CDR3: TGCGCCAGCAGCCAACTTGGGGGCGAAAAACTGTTTTTT. Its translation: CASSQLGGEKLFF.